This entry describes one TCR beta chain. CDR1 is SGHRS and CDR2 is YFSETQ in the germline V gene. This CDR3 has 16 amino acids. V dropped 4 bases and J dropped 4; count of bases not matched to a gene: 7. The data were obtained in a study of blood T cell repertoires in COVID-19. Study-wide background: From the United States, Italy and Spain came samples of acute and convalescent COVID-19. T cells, B-cell-depleted T cells, or PBMCs supplied cDNA or gDNA.

Profiled with immunoSEQ multiplex PCR; TCRdb holds only in-frame clones, not every one. This table has under 300,000 clones, more than 80% appearing once. The rearrangement links TRBV5-1 to TRBJ1-4; the match to TRBD1 covers 10 bases. This receptor was obtained from a woman in her thirties or forties with acute or convalescent COVID-19. Sequenced sample: peripheral blood. As DNA, the CDR3 is TGCGCCAGCAGCACCGTCGGGACAGGGGATAATGAAAAACTGTTTTTT. Translating it yields CASSTVGTGDNEKLFF.